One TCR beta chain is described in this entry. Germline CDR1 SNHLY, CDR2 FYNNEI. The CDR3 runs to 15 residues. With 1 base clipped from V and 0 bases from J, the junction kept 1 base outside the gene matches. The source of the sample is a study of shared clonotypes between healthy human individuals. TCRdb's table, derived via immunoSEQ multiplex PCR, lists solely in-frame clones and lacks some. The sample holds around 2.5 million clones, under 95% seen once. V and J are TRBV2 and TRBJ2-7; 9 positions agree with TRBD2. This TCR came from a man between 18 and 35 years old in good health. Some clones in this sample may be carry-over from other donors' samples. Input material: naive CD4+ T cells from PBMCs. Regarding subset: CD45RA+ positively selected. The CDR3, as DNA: TGTGCCAGCAGTGAAGAGCGGGAGGTCTCCTACGAGCAGTACTTC. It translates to CASSEEREVSYEQYF.